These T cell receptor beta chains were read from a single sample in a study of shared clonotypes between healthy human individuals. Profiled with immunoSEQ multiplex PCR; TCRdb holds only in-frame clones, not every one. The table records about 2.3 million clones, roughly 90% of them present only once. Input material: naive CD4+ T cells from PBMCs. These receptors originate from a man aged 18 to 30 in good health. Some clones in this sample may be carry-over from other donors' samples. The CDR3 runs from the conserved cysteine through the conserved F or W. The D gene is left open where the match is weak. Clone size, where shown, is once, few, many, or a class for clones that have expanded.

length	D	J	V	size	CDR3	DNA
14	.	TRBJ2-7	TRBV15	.	CATSRDQGPNEQYF	TGTGCCACCAGCAGAGATCAGGGCCCAAACGAGCAGTACTTC
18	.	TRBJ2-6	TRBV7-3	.	CASSRTGGASSGANVLTF	TGTGCCAGCAGCCGCACAGGGGGGGCCAGCTCTGGGGCCAACGTCCTGACTTTC
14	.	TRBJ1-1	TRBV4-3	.	CASSQGEMNTEAFF	TGCGCCAGCAGCCAAGGGGAGATGAACACTGAAGCTTTCTTT
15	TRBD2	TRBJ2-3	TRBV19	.	CASIGLAGGTDTQYF	TGTGCCAGTATTGGTCTAGCGGGAGGAACAGATACGCAGTATTTT
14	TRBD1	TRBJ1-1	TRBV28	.	CASTTGGKNTEAFF	TGTGCCAGCACCACAGGGGGTAAGAACACTGAAGCTTTCTTT
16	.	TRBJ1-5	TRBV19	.	CASRSDSTLFDQPQHF	TGTGCCAGTAGGTCCGACAGCACCCTATTCGATCAGCCCCAGCATTTT
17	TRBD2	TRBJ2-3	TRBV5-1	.	CASSFSSSGSATDTQYF	TGCGCCAGCAGCTTCAGTTCTAGCGGGAGCGCGACAGATACGCAGTATTTT
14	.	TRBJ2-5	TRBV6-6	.	CASSYGTSSKTQYF	TGTGCCAGCAGTTACGGCACAAGCTCGAAGACCCAGTACTTC
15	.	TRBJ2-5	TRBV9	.	CASSVGQSPQETQYF	TGTGCCAGCAGCGTCGGACAGTCACCCCAAGAGACCCAGTACTTC
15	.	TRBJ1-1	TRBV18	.	CASSPRPTMNTEAFF	TGTGCCAGCTCACCACGCCCGACTATGAACACTGAAGCTTTCTTT
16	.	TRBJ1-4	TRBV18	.	CASSPRASATNEKLFF	TGTGCCAGCTCACCTCGAGCGAGCGCAACTAATGAAAAACTGTTTTTT
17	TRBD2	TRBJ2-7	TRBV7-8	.	CASSLVRGGRALLEQYF	TGTGCCAGCAGCTTAGTCAGGGGCGGGAGGGCCCTTCTCGAGCAGTACTTC
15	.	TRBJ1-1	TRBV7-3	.	CASSLDARGNTEAFF	TGTGCCAGCAGCTTGGACGCCAGGGGGAACACTGAAGCTTTCTTT
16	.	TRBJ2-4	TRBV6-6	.	CASSFGQTLAKNIQYF	TGTGCCAGCAGTTTCGGACAGACGCTAGCCAAAAACATTCAGTACTTC
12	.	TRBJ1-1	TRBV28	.	CASRPPWHPAFF	TGTGCCAGCAGACCGCCTTGGCATCCAGCTTTCTTT
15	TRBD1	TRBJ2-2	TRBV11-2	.	CASSLAPGTAGELFF	TGTGCCAGCAGCTTAGCCCCAGGGACAGCCGGGGAGCTGTTTTTT
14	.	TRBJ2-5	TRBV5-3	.	CARSHTFLIETQYF	TGTGCCAGAAGCCACACCTTCCTGATTGAGACCCAGTACTTC
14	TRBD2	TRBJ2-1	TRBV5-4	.	CASSLVGGFNEQFF	TGTGCCAGCAGCTTGGTGGGGGGGTTCAATGAGCAGTTCTTC
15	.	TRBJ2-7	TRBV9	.	CASSVVTDFSYEQYF	TGTGCCAGCAGCGTAGTTACAGATTTCTCCTACGAGCAGTACTTC
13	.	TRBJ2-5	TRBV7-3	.	CASSLQGLGAQYF	TGTGCCAGCAGCTTACAGGGATTGGGGGCCCAGTACTTC
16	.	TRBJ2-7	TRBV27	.	CASSQNGRTDSYEQYF	TGTGCCAGCAGTCAAAATGGACGGACGGACTCCTACGAGCAGTACTTC
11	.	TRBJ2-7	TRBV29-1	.	CSVGRTGEQYF	TGCAGCGTTGGCAGGACTGGAGAGCAGTACTTC
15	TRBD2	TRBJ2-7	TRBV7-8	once	CASSTTSGSPYEQYF	TGTGCCAGCAGCACTACTAGCGGCTCACCCTACGAGCAGTACTTC
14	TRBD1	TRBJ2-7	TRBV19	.	CASAGQGLSYEQYF	TGTGCCAGTGCGGGACAGGGCCTCTCCTACGAGCAGTACTTC
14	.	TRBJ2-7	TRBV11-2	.	CASSPPHRVGEQYF	TGTGCCAGCAGCCCCCCCCATAGAGTCGGCGAGCAGTACTTC
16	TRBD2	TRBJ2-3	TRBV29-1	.	CSVEDLETSLTDTQYF	TGCAGCGTTGAAGATCTCGAGACTAGCTTAACAGATACGCAGTATTTT
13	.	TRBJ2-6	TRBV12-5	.	CASGLSSANVLTF	TGTGCTAGTGGTTTGAGCTCGGCCAACGTCCTGACTTTC
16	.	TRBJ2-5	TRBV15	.	CATSRDRLALQETQYF	TGTGCCACCAGCAGAGATCGCCTAGCGCTCCAAGAGACCCAGTACTTC
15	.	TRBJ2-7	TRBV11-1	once	CASSLPGPPVYEQYF	TGTGCCAGCAGCTTACCAGGGCCGCCGGTCTACGAGCAGTACTTC
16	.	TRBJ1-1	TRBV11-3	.	CASSFPHPGAEYKAFF	TGTGCCAGCAGCTTCCCCCACCCGGGGGCGGAATACAAAGCTTTCTTT
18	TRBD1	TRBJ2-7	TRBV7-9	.	CASSLAGGIQGQGDEQYF	TGTGCCAGCAGCTTAGCGGGTGGGATACAGGGACAGGGAGACGAGCAGTACTTC
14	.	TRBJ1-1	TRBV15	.	CATSGELGNTEAFF	TGTGCCACCAGCGGAGAATTGGGGAACACTGAAGCTTTCTTT
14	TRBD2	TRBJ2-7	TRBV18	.	CASSQGTSGREQYF	TGTGCCAGCTCACAGGGGACTAGCGGGCGCGAGCAGTACTTC
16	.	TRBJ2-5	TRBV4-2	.	CASSQVKGGGQETQYF	TGTGCCAGCAGCCAAGTCAAGGGGGGGGGCCAAGAGACCCAGTACTTC
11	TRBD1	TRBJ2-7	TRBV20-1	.	CSAKGAGEQYF	TGCAGTGCTAAGGGGGCAGGCGAGCAGTACTTC
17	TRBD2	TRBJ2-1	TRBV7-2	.	CASSLYGLAGGHNEQFF	TGTGCCAGCAGCTTATACGGACTAGCGGGAGGGCACAATGAGCAGTTCTTC
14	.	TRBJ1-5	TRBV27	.	CASSPYLSNQPQHF	TGTGCCAGCAGTCCCTACCTTAGCAATCAGCCCCAGCATTTT
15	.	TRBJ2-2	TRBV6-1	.	CASNLRTANTGELFF	TGTGCCAGCAACCTGAGGACAGCGAACACCGGGGAGCTGTTTTTT
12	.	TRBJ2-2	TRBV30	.	CAWLKGAGELFF	TGTGCCTGGTTAAAGGGTGCCGGGGAGCTGTTTTTT
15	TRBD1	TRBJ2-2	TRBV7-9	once	CASSLGQTNTGELFF	TGTGCCAGCAGTTTGGGACAGACGAACACCGGGGAGCTGTTTTTT
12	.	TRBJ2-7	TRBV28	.	CASSLNNYEQYF	TGTGCCAGCAGTCTAAATAACTACGAGCAGTACTTC